Listed here are 14 T cell receptor beta chains from one sample, sequenced in a study of T-cell memory formation after mild COVID-19 (dated by TCRdb to 2020 to 2022). The method behind the library was 5' RACE. The sequencing machine was an Illumina NovaSeq 6000. TCRdb reanalyzed the raw reads on its own, using fastp at Q25 for trimming and MiXCR for clone calling, and kept in-frame beta chains. Each entry is one CDR3 protein sequence, shown with its most common DNA and genes. Recorded for this sample are 470,000 or so distinct CDR3 sequences; more than 15% of them occurred a single time. Roughly 21% of the sample is in the top ten clones. Sequenced sample: PBMCs or a T cell subset sorted from them (not recorded which). The receptors were sampled from a man in his late teens or twenties who had mild COVID-19 (a few samples of this study predate the infection). The sample titles of this study are shuffled in the database, so cell type and time point are left out; the donor was told from shared clones.

The V and J genes are TRBV5-1 and TRBJ2-1; the match to TRBD1 covers 7 bases. V lost 0 bases, J lost 7 bases, and 7 bases stayed unmatched. The CDR3 covers 15 residues. CDR1 SGHRS and CDR2 YFSETQ come from the germline V gene. CDR3 residues: CASSLGPGGTNEQFF. The DNA of the CDR3 is TGCGCCAGCAGCTTGGGTCCAGGGGGTACGAATGAGCAGTTCTTC.

This clonotype came up a few times. This chain links TRBV7-2 with TRBJ2-7; D is ambiguous. Deletions cut 2 bases from V and 4 bases from J, with 15 bases between. Germline V gene lookup returns CDR1 SGHTA and CDR2 FQGNSA. This CDR3 comprises 15 residues. The CDR3 bases are TGTGCCAGCAGCTTATCGCATCTCAGCTTATACGAGCAGTACTTC. Protein: CASSLSHLSLYEQYF.

The chain has TRBV5-6 and TRBJ1-3, with D possibly TRBD1 on 6 matching bases. Trimming removed 1 base from V and 0 bases from J, with 11 bases in between. Germline V lookup: CDR1 SGHDT, CDR2 YYEEEE. The CDR3 is 16 residues long. The CDR3 DNA reads as TGTGCCAGCAGCTTGTTGGGGGGCTACTCTGGAAACACCATATATTTT. Amino acids: CASSLLGGYSGNTIYF.

In its sample, this clonotype was seen a few times. This chain uses TRBV6-6 with TRBJ1-1, with D perhaps TRBD1 (5 bases). V was pared by 7 bases and J by 11 bases, with 17 bases between. The CDR3 loop spans 12 amino acids. CDR1 is MNHNY, CDR2 SVGAGI, per germline (reference sequence). The CDR3 DNA is TGTGCCAGCACGGGAGGGGCCCCGGCCGCTTTCTTT. This encodes CASTGGAPAAFF.

The V gene is TRBV4-3, the J gene TRBJ1-3; D unclear. CDR3 length: 15 amino acids. The V end was cut by 4 bases, the J end by 0 bases, with 10 bases between. The germline V gene has CDR1 LGHNA and CDR2 YSLEER. CDR3 sequence: CASSPFLSSGNTIYF. CDR3 nucleotides: TGCGCCAGCAGCCCATTCCTGAGCTCTGGAAACACCATATATTTT.

This sequence joins TRBV29-1 and TRBJ1-2, with 7 bases matching TRBD1. CDR1 SQVTM and CDR2 ANQGSEA come from the germline V gene. This CDR3 spans 13 amino acids. Trimming took 6 bases from V and 4 from J; bases not matched to a gene: 8. CDR3 sequence (DNA): TGCAGCGTCGCCGGGGGACAGACCTATGGCTACACCTTC. Protein: CSVAGGQTYGYTF.

This clonotype was observed a few times. This sequence joins TRBV20-1 and TRBJ2-7; 8 positions match TRBD1. There are 12 residues in the CDR3. Germline values: CDR1 DFQATT, CDR2 SNEGSKA (reference sequence). Unmatched junction bases numbered 2, after V lost 3 bases and J lost 4 bases. This CDR3 reads CSASRQGYEQYV. DNA of the CDR3: TGCAGTGCTAGCAGACAGGGGTACGAGCAGTACGTC.

The chain is built from TRBV7-9 and TRBJ1-5, with D perhaps matching TRBD1 (5 bases). The V gene's germline CDR1 is SEHNR and CDR2 FQNEAQ (reference sequence). Trimming cost V 1 base and J 8 bases, with 12 bases left between them. This CDR3 spans 14 amino acids. CDR3 DNA sequence: TGTGCCAGCAGCTTAGGGGGGGGTTGGGAGCCCCAGCATTTT. Translation: CASSLGGGWEPQHF.

The chain carries TRBV11-2 and TRBJ2-1; maybe TRBD2 (5 bases). Germline V CDR1 and CDR2: SGHAT, FQNNGV. The V end lost 5 bases, the J end lost 9 bases, and 11 bases lay between the germline ends. The CDR3 is 12 residues long. CDR3 bases: TGTGCCAGCAGCACCGAGGGTGGTGAGCAGTTCTTC. Its translation is CASSTEGGEQFF.

This clonotype has only a few counts. The chain recombines TRBV11-2 with TRBJ1-1; no reliable D call. CDR1 and CDR2 from the germline V gene are SGHAT and FQNNGV. This CDR3 is 16 amino acids long. V was pared by 3 bases and J by 1 base, with 15 bases between. DNA for the CDR3: TGTGCCAGCAGCTTTCTGGGATCAGGTGGGAACACTGAAGCTTTCTTT. Amino acid sequence: CASSFLGSGGNTEAFF.

V gene TRBV10-3 combines with J gene TRBJ2-2, with 9 bases fitting TRBD1. The junction had 0 bases not matched to a gene; V was cut back by 6 bases and J by 4 bases. The CDR3 sequence is 13 residues long. Germline V CDR1 and CDR2: ENHRY, SYGVKD. The CDR3 bases are TGTGCCATCAGGACAGGGGGCACCGGGGAGCTGTTTTTT. The encoded protein is CAIRTGGTGELFF.

This clonotype was counted a few times. The V and J genes are TRBV4-2 and TRBJ1-1, with D hard to call. Per the germline V gene, CDR1 is LGHNA and CDR2 is YNFKEQ. The CDR3 contains 17 residues. Trimming took off 4 bases at V and 3 bases at J, with 21 bases between the two ends. CDR3 sequence reads: CASSPESANIGYTEAFF. CDR3 nucleotide sequence: TGTGCCAGCAGCCCCGAATCCGCTAACATTGGGTACACTGAAGCTTTCTTT.

The V and J genes are TRBV5-4 and TRBJ2-5, with D perhaps TRBD1 (5 bases). This CDR3 comprises 15 residues. V lost 4 bases to trimming and J lost 2 bases, with 15 bases between them. CDR1 and CDR2 (germline): SGHNT, YYREEE (reference sequence). The CDR3 DNA is TGTGCCAGCAGCCTCTTAGGGCAGGGACAAGAGACCCAGTACTTC. This gives the protein CASSLLGQGQETQYF.

There are a few counts of this clonotype. The V call is TRBV6-2 or TRBV6-3, the J call TRBJ2-5; D is perhaps TRBD2 (6 bases). This CDR3 is 14 amino acids long. CDR1 and CDR2 (germline): MNHEY, SVGEGT. The V end lost 5 bases, the J end lost 1 base, and 11 bases lay between the germline ends. This CDR3 reads CASSGAGTQETQYF. As DNA, the CDR3 is TGTGCCAGCAGTGGAGCGGGCACCCAAGAGACCCAGTACTTC.